These 29 T cell receptor beta chains were all obtained from the same sample, sequenced in a study of identical twins. TCRdb re-called the 5' RACE reads with MiXCR, one entry per CDR3 protein. The sample yields about 390,000 distinct CDR3 sequences, 8.5% to 10% seen once. Input material: naive T cells sorted from blood. The receptors shown here come from a woman between 45 and 65 years old in good health.

The chain is built from TRBV20-1 and TRBJ2-1; D uncertain. Trimming left V 5 bases short and J 0 bases short, with 11 bases between. This CDR3 spans 14 amino acids. The V gene's germline CDR1 is DFQATT and CDR2 SNEGSKA (reference sequence). CDR3 DNA sequence: TGCAGTGCTTATCGGGTCAGCTCCTACAATGAGCAGTTCTTC. As protein: CSAYRVSSYNEQFF.

This clonotype was counted only a few times. The gene calls are TRBV5-1 and TRBJ1-2, with D unclear. Germline assignment: CDR1 SGHRS and CDR2 YFSETQ. Trimming shortened V by 2 bases and J by 2 bases, and 22 bases separated the two germline ends. The CDR3 covers 18 residues. CDR3 in DNA: TGCGCCAGCAGCTTTGCTCGTGGGGTTTCCCGAGGGAACTATGGCTACACCTTC. As protein: CASSFARGVSRGNYGYTF.

As concerns this clonotype: At one end the junction does not follow the germline gene, possibly because of a read error. In nucleotides, the CDR3 is TGCGCCAGCAGCCGCGGGGGGGAAGATACGCCGTATTTT. This encodes CASSRGGEDTPYF. The chain employs TRBV5-1 and TRBJ2-3, with 9 bases matching TRBD2. The CDR3 consists of 13 residues. Germline lookup yields CDR1 SGHRS and CDR2 YFSETQ.

Remarks on this clonotype: At one end, the junction sequence differs from germline, possibly due to a read error. V usage is TRBV18 and J usage is TRBJ1-5; no definite D call. Germline loops: CDR1 KGHSH, CDR2 LQKENI. This CDR3 spans 15 amino acids. The CDR3: CASSSQTLSSQPQHF. The CDR3 DNA is TGTGCCAGCTCATCTCAGACACTTAGCAGTCAGCCCCAGCATTTT.

The rearrangement uses TRBV29-1 and TRBJ2-1, with 8 bases matching TRBD1. Germline CDR1 is SQVTM and CDR2 is ANQGSEA. The CDR3 covers 13 residues. The junction had 6 bases not matched to a gene; V was cut back by 3 bases and J by 8 bases. The CDR3 DNA follows: TGCAGCGTTGAGCTGGACAGGGCCGATGAGCAGTTCTTC. Amino acids: CSVELDRADEQFF.

This clonotype was seen ten or more times. This chain joins TRBV20-1 and TRBJ2-3; 10 bases align to TRBD2. The germline V gene encodes CDR1 DFQATT and CDR2 SNEGSKA (reference sequence). This CDR3 has 15 amino acids. The junction had 4 bases not matched to a gene; V was cut back by 1 base and J by 3 bases. CDR3 DNA: TGCAGTGCTAGAGCTAGCGGGAGAGGAACAGATACGCAGTATTTT. It codes for CSARASGRGTDTQYF.

This clonotype has more than one count but fewer than ten. The chain is built from TRBV11-1 and TRBJ2-3; 8 bases line up with TRBD2. Germline assignment: CDR1 SGHAT and CDR2 FQDESV (reference sequence). This CDR3 has 18 residues. V lost 2 bases, J lost 3 bases, and 13 bases stayed unmatched. The CDR3 DNA reads as TGTGCCAGCAGCTTACAATTTAGCGCGAGCGGGAGTACAGATACGCAGTATTTT. Translation gives CASSLQFSASGSTDTQYF.

The J gene is TRBJ2-1, the V gene TRBV4-1, with 7 bases identical to TRBD2. Looked up from germline, CDR1 is MGHRA and CDR2 is YSYEKL. CDR3 size: 16 residues. Trimming cost V 3 bases and J 7 bases; bases outside gene matches: 12. DNA for the CDR3: TGCGCCAGCAGCCATGCCGGGACTACATCCGATAATGAGCAGTTCTTC. Its translation: CASSHAGTTSDNEQFF.

The chain couples TRBV5-1 to TRBJ2-2; D perhaps matches TRBD1 (6 bases). Trimming took off 2 bases at V and 1 base at J, with 9 bases between the two ends. CDR1 is SGHRS and CDR2 is YFSETQ in the germline V gene. The CDR3 loop spans 15 amino acids. CDR3 sequence reads: CASSFRTENTGELFF. The DNA of the CDR3 is TGCGCCAGCAGCTTTAGGACAGAGAACACCGGGGAGCTGTTTTTT.

This clonotype has a handful of counts. The chain recombines TRBV20-1 with TRBJ2-1; TRBD2 might be the D (5 bases). Germline CDR1 reads DFQATT; CDR2 reads SNEGSKA (reference sequence). The germline V and J ends were trimmed by 5 bases and 6 bases, with 29 bases remaining between them. This CDR3 is 18 amino acids long. The CDR3 DNA follows: TGCAGTGCTCTCGGCCGGCCGGGGAGTAGGTACCGTAGCAATGAGCAGTTCTTC. It yields the protein CSALGRPGSRYRSNEQFF.

This clonotype was detected many times. The chain recombines TRBV29-1 with TRBJ2-1; 11 nucleotides line up with TRBD2. V trimming: 7 bases; J trimming: 3 bases; junction bases outside the gene matches: 8. Germline lookup yields CDR1 SQVTM and CDR2 ANQGSEA. This CDR3 is built from 15 residues. CDR3 bases: TGCAGCGCTAATCCGGGACTAGCGGTCTACAATGAGCAGTTCTTC. Translating gives CSANPGLAVYNEQFF.

This clonotype was seen many times. The chain is built from TRBV29-1 and TRBJ2-1, with D perhaps given as TRBD1 or TRBD2 (5 bases each). V was cut by 7 bases and J by 6 bases, with 13 bases left in between. From germline, CDR1 is SQVTM and CDR2 ANQGSEA. The CDR3 has 12 residues. The CDR3 sequence: CSAGPGANEQFF. CDR3 nucleotides: TGCAGCGCGGGACCCGGGGCCAATGAGCAGTTCTTC.

This clonotype was counted ten times or more. The chain employs TRBV29-1 and TRBJ2-4; D might be TRBD1 (6 bases). The V and J ends lost 7 bases and 0 bases respectively, with 13 bases between them. Looked up from germline, CDR1 is SQVTM and CDR2 is ANQGSEA. The CDR3 spans 14 residues. The CDR3 DNA reads as TGCAGCGCGCAGGGGACCTTAGCCAAAAACATTCAGTACTTC. Translation gives CSAQGTLAKNIQYF.

The chain uses TRBV29-1 and TRBJ1-4; no definite D call. Germline V gives CDR1 SQVTM, CDR2 ANQGSEA. This CDR3 is built from 14 residues. V lost 4 bases to trimming and J lost 7 bases, with 16 bases between them. In DNA, the CDR3 is TGCAGCGTTGCTGGAGTCAAGGGCGGTGAAAAACTGTTTTTT. Its translation: CSVAGVKGGEKLFF.

The J gene is TRBJ2-5, the V gene TRBV3-1; the match to TRBD2 covers 7 bases. Germline assignment: CDR1 LGHDT and CDR2 YNNKEL (reference sequence). Germline trimming cut 0 bases from V and 4 bases from J; bases unmatched to any gene: 5. CDR3 length equals 15 residues. CDR3 sequence: CASSQDAGAGETQYF. CDR3 DNA sequence: TGTGCCAGCAGCCAAGACGCGGGAGCAGGAGAGACCCAGTACTTC.

Only a few counts were recorded for this clonotype. The chain joins TRBV12-5 to TRBJ2-3, with 9 bases aligning to TRBD2. Trimming cost V 5 bases and J 4 bases; bases outside gene matches: 10. Germline V CDR1 and CDR2: LGHNT, FRNRAP. This CDR3 comprises 16 residues. CDR3 nucleotides: TGTGCTAGTGGTCCCAACTCCCGGACTAGCGCAGATACGCAGTATTTT. This encodes CASGPNSRTSADTQYF.

About this clonotype itself: Only one base separates this from a far larger clonotype, so it likely reflects a read error. The chain joins TRBV5-1 to TRBJ1-1, with no clear D. CDR3 length: 12 amino acids. Germline CDR1 reads SGHRS; CDR2 reads YFSETQ. CDR3 protein: CASSAVNTGAFF. For the CDR3, the DNA is TGCGCCAGCTCAGCCGTGAACACTGGAGCTTTCTTT.

This clonotype appeared a few times. The gene calls are TRBV19 and TRBJ2-3; D may correspond to TRBD1 or TRBD2 (5 bases each). The CDR3 is 15 residues long. Germline assignment: CDR1 LNHDA and CDR2 SQIVND (reference sequence). With 2 bases removed from V and 2 bases from J, the gap between germline ends came to 11 bases. The CDR3 DNA reads as TGTGCCAGTAGTATAAGGGACGCCTCCACAGATACGCAGTATTTT. It translates to CASSIRDASTDTQYF. The full variable domain, completed using reference TRBV19 and TRBJ2-3, is DGGITQSPKYLFRKEGQNVTLSCEQNLNHDAMYWYRQDPGQGLRLIYYSQIVNDFQKGDIAEGYSVSREKKESFPLTVTSAQKNPTAFYLCASSIRDASTDTQYFGPGTRLTVL.

The V and J genes are TRBV5-4 and TRBJ2-7; D is ambiguous. This CDR3 is 12 amino acids long. V was clipped by 4 bases and J by 5 bases, with 10 bases between them. Germline CDR1 SGHNT, CDR2 YYREEE (reference sequence). The CDR3 spells CASSQYLNEQYV. The CDR3 bases are TGTGCCAGCAGCCAATACCTAAACGAGCAGTACGTC.

This clonotype has just a few counts. The chain combines TRBV24-1 with TRBJ1-5; 9 positions match TRBD1. Trimming at V came to 4 bases and at J to 5 bases, leaving 5 bases not matched to a gene. CDR1 is KGHDR, CDR2 SFDVKD, per germline. The CDR3 extends over 15 amino acids. The CDR3 coding sequence is TGTGCCACCAGTGACCCACGGACAGGGGATCAGCCCCAGCATTTT. Its protein is CATSDPRTGDQPQHF.

V and J are TRBV4-1 and TRBJ1-1; D might be TRBD1 (6 bases). V was trimmed by 3 bases and J by 3 bases, leaving 17 bases between them. The germline CDR1 and CDR2 sequences are MGHRA and YSYEKL. CDR3 size: 16 residues. This CDR3 reads CASSQTGTFGDTEAFF. The DNA for the CDR3 is TGCGCCAGCAGCCAGACAGGTACGTTCGGAGACACTGAAGCTTTCTTT.

The table lists this clonotype with a few counts. J is TRBJ2-1 and V is TRBV24-1; TRBD2 matches at 16 bases. Looked up from germline, CDR1 is KGHDR and CDR2 is SFDVKD. CDR3 length: 20 amino acids. With V trimmed by 3 bases and J by 0 bases, 7 bases remained unmatched. CDR3 sequence reads: CATSDETGTSGRDSYNEQFF. CDR3 sequence (DNA): TGTGCCACCAGTGATGAGACAGGGACTAGCGGGAGGGACTCCTACAATGAGCAGTTCTTC.

The V and J genes are TRBV12-3 or TRBV12-4 and TRBJ1-6, with 9 bases aligning to TRBD1. With V trimmed by 5 bases and J by 10 bases, 6 bases remained unmatched. The CDR3 contains 14 residues. The CDR3, as DNA: TGTGCCAGCAGTCCTGGACAGGGGAAGTCACCCCTCCACTTT. This codes for CASSPGQGKSPLHF.

This clonotype occurred many times. The chain has TRBV4-1 and TRBJ2-7; 12 bases map to TRBD2. Germline V gives CDR1 MGHRA, CDR2 YSYEKL. CDR3 length: 14 residues. J lost 3 bases, V lost 5 bases, and 2 bases had no gene match. For the CDR3, the DNA is TGCGCCAGCAGCAGACTAGCGGGGGACTACGAGCAGTACTTC. It specifies CASSRLAGDYEQYF.

This clonotype was counted a few times. The chain uses TRBV3-1 and TRBJ1-6, with D unresolved. V lost 4 bases, J lost 7 bases, and 14 bases lay in between. The germline gives CDR1 LGHDT, CDR2 YNNKEL (reference sequence). The CDR3 runs 15 residues. The CDR3 loop is CASSPKAVGNSPLHF. CDR3 nucleotides: TGTGCCAGCAGCCCGAAAGCTGTTGGCAATTCACCCCTCCACTTT. The complete variable domain, with remaining parts taken from reference TRBV3-1 and TRBJ1-6, reads DTAVSQTPKYLVTQMGNDKSIKCEQNLGHDTMYWYKQDSKKFLKIMFSYNNKELIINETVPNRFSPKSPDKAHLNLHINSLELGDSAVYFCASSPKAVGNSPLHFGNGTRLTVT.

This clonotype was recorded a few times. This chain links TRBV7-9 with TRBJ2-3, with D possibly TRBD2 on 5 matching bases. Trimming shortened V by 5 bases and J by 2 bases, and 14 bases separated the two germline ends. This CDR3 is 15 amino acids long. Germline-derived CDR1 and CDR2 are SEHNR and FQNEAQ (reference sequence). CDR3 coding DNA: TGTGCCAGCAGCCAACCCGGACTCCCCACAGATACGCAGTATTTT. Amino acid sequence: CASSQPGLPTDTQYF.

The V gene is TRBV9, the J gene TRBJ2-2, with D unclear. The germline gives CDR1 SGDLS, CDR2 YYNGEE. The V and J ends lost 2 bases and 6 bases respectively, with 5 bases between them. CDR3 length: 12 amino acids. This chain's CDR3 is CASSVTAGELFF. For the CDR3, the DNA is TGTGCCAGCAGCGTTACGGCCGGGGAGCTGTTTTTT.

This clonotype appeared once. The chain is built from TRBV30 and TRBJ2-3; the D is unclear. V was clipped by 4 bases and J by 5 bases, with 16 bases between them. The CDR3 runs 14 residues. The germline V gene has CDR1 GTSNPN and CDR2 SVGIG (reference sequence). CDR3 sequence reads: CAWIEWGAQDTQYF. DNA of the CDR3: TGTGCCTGGATAGAGTGGGGTGCCCAAGATACGCAGTATTTT.

There are a few counts of this clonotype. The chain recombines TRBV20-1 with TRBJ2-4; 9 nucleotides line up with TRBD2. V shed 5 bases, J shed 1 base, and the junction held 9 bases outside the gene matches. Per germline, CDR1 DFQATT and CDR2 SNEGSKA (reference sequence). The CDR3 is made up of 16 amino acids. CDR3 in DNA: TGCAGTGCTGGTAGCGGGAGTGGGGTGGCCAAAAACATTCAGTACTTC. Encoded protein: CSAGSGSGVAKNIQYF.